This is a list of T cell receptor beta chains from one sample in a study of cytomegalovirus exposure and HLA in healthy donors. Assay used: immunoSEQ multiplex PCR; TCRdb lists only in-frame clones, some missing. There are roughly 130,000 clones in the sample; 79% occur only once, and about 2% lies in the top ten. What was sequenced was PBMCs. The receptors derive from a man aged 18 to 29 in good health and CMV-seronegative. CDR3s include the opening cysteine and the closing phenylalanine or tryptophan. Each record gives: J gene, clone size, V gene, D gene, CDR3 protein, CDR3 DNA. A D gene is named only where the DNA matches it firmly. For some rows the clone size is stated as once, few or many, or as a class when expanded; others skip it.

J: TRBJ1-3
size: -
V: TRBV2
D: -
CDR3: CASSGVPESSGNTIYF
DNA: TGTGCCAGCAGTGGAGTTCCGGAGAGCTCTGGAAACACCATATATTTT

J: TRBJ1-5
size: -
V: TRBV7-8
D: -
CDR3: CASSYDILSNQPQHF
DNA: TGTGCCAGCAGCTATGACATTCTTAGCAATCAGCCCCAGCATTTT

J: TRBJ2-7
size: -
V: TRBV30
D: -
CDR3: CAWSVGQGNEQYF
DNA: TGTGCCTGGAGTGTTGGGCAGGGGAACGAGCAGTACTTC

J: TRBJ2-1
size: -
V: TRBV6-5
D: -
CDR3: CASSYSRRGLNNEQFF
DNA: TGTGCCAGCAGTTACTCAAGGAGGGGATTAAACAATGAGCAGTTCTTC

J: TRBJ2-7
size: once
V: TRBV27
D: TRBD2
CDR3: CASSLSPTRGRALQSYEQYF
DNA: TGTGCCAGCAGTTTAAGCCCTACTCGCGGGAGGGCCCTCCAAAGCTACGAGCAGTACTTC

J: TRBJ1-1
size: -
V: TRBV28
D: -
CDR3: CASSSSDRGLSFEAFF
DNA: -

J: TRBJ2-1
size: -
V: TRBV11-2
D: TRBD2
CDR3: CASRWGTSGSYNEQFF
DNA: TGTGCCAGCAGATGGGGGACTAGCGGCTCCTACAATGAGCAGTTCTTC

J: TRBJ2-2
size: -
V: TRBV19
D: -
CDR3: CASGAWVPPRTGELFF
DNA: TGTGCCAGTGGAGCTTGGGTACCCCCACGCACCGGGGAGCTGTTTTTT

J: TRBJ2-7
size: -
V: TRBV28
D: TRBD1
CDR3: CASSLGGTAYEQYF
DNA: TGTGCCAGCAGTTTAGGTGGGACAGCCTACGAGCAGTACTTC

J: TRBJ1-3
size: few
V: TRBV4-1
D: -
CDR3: CASSLQRGLLTSGNTIYF
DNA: TGCGCCAGCAGCCTACAACGAGGGCTTCTTACCTCTGGAAACACCATATATTTT

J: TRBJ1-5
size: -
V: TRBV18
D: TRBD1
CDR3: CASSPRGQHSNQPQHF
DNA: TGTGCCAGCTCACCACGGGGACAGCATAGCAATCAGCCCCAGCATTTT

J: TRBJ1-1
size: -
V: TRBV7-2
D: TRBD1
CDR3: CASRPDRRTCCYTEAFF
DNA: TGTGCCAGCAGACCGGACAGGCGTACATGTTGTTACACTGAAGCTTTCTTT

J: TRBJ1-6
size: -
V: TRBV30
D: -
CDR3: CAWSTGGGRNSPLHF
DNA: TGTGCCTGGAGCACCGGGGGGGGGCGGAATTCACCCCTCCACTTT

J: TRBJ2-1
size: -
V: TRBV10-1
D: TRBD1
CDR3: CASSAGGVGEQFF
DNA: TGCGCCAGCAGTGCAGGGGGAGTCGGTGAGCAGTTCTTC

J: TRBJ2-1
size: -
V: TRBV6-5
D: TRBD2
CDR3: CASSWLAGRRDGEQFF
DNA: TGTGCCAGCAGTTGGTTAGCGGGAAGGAGGGACGGTGAGCAGTTCTTC

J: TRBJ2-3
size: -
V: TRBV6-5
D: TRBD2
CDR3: CASSYLAGVRTDTQYF
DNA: TGTGCCAGCAGTTACCTAGCGGGAGTGCGCACAGATACGCAGTATTTT

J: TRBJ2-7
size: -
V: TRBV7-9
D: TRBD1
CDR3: CASSLGTWDRGPYEQYF
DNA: TGTGCCAGCAGCTTAGGTACCTGGGACAGGGGGCCCTACGAGCAGTACTTC